The clone carrying this TCR beta chain was recorded a few times. No antigen is known for it. TCRdb redid the calling of the RT-PCR reads with MiXCR, one entry per CDR3 protein. The table includes over 650,000 distinct CDR3 sequences, roughly 18% detected once. Trimming cost V 4 bases and J 8 bases; bases outside gene matches: 7. Germline V gives CDR1 SGHRS, CDR2 YFSETQ. CDR3 length: 14 residues. This record belongs to a study of response to subunit inactivated influenza vaccine. Study-wide results and limits: New T cells are recruited in small numbers by each seasonal influenza vaccination, according to the authors' suggestion.

Specimen: PBMCs from blood, collected 4 to 6 days after vaccination. This clonotype was obtained from a man aged 50-59 years who received an inactivated influenza vaccine. The rearrangement uses TRBV5-1 and TRBJ2-1; 9 positions match TRBD2. This chain's CDR3 is CASSPVRGGDEQFF. The CDR3 DNA is TGCGCCAGCAGCCCTGTGCGGGGGGGCGATGAGCAGTTCTTC.